Sequencing of this T cell receptor beta chain was carried out in a study of T cells in Graves' hyperthyroidism and ophthalmopathy. Study context: Peripheral blood draws took place at initial diagnosis, ahead of any treatment.

Patients were excluded because of uncontrolled infection, other autoimmune disease, pregnancy or lactation. Based on clinical symptoms, serum thyroxine and TRAb, thyroid ultrasound and orbital computed tomography, diagnoses were reached. Progressors' blood was drawn at hyperthyroidism diagnosis, before ophthalmopathy symptoms. A note on this clonotype: A read error is possible here, since a much larger clone lies one base away.

TCR beta CDR3 regions were amplified from RNA transcripts. Using the HTBI primer set, a first-round RT-PCR was run on the TCR CDR3. TCRdb analysed the multiplex PCR reads with MiXCR anew, one entry per CDR3 protein. Altogether hundreds of thousands of distinct CDR3 sequences are present, approximately 15% being singletons, with the ten largest covering less than 6%. Per the germline V gene, CDR1 is GTSNPN and CDR2 is SVGIG (reference sequence). The CDR3 covers 14 residues. Sequencing input: blood. The chain couples TRBV30 to TRBJ2-2; D unclear. This TCR derives from a woman between 25 and 40 years old with Graves' hyperthyroidism that later progressed to Graves' ophthalmopathy. The CDR3, as DNA: TGTGCCTGGGGTGTATTCTCGAACACCGGGGAGCTGTTTTTT. It translates to CAWGVFSNTGELFF.